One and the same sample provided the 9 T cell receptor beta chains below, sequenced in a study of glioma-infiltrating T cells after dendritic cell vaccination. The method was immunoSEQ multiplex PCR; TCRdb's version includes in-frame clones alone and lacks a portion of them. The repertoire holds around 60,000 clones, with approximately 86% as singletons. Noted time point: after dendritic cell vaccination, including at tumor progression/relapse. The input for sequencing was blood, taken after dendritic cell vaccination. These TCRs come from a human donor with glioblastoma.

In DNA, the CDR3 is TGTGCCAGCACCCCCGGGACAGGCATAGGTAACTATGGCTACACCTTC. This encodes CASTPGTGIGNYGYTF. The chain has TRBV9 and TRBJ1-2, with 8 bases identical to TRBD1. This CDR3 spans 16 amino acids. Germline loops: CDR1 SGDLS, CDR2 YYNGEE. The trim removed 6 bases at V and 1 base at J, leaving 11 bases unmatched.

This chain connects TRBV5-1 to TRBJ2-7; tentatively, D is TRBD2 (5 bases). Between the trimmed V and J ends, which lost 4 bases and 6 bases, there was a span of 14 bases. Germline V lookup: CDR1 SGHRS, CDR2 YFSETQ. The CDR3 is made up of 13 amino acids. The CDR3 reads CASSPEGLVEQYF. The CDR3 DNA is TGCGCCAGCAGCCCCGAGGGCCTGGTCGAGCAGTACTTC.

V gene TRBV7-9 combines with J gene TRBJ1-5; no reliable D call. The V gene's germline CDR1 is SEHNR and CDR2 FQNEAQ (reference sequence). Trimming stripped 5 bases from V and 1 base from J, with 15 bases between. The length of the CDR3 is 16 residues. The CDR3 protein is CASSVDTPLSNQPQHF. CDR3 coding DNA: TGTGCCAGCAGCGTCGACACCCCTCTAAGCAATCAGCCCCAGCATTTT.

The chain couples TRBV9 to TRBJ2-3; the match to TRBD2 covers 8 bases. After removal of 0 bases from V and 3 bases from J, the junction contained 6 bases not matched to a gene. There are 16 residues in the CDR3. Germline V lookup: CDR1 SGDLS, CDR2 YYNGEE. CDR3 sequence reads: CASSVGSGSITDTQYF. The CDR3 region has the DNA TGTGCCAGCAGCGTAGGGAGCGGGAGTATTACAGATACGCAGTATTTT.

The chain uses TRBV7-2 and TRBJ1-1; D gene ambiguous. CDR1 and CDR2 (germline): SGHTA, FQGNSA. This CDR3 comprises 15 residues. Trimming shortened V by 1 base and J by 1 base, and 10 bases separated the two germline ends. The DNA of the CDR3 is TGTGCCAGCAGCTTAGGTGCAGGAGGGAACACTGAAGCTTTCTTT. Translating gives CASSLGAGGNTEAFF. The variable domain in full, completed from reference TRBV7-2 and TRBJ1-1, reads GAGVSQSPSNKVTEKGKDVELRCDPISGHTALYWYRQSLGQGLEFLIYFQGNSAPDKSGLPSDRFSAERTGGSVSTLTIQRTQQEDSAVYLCASSLGAGGNTEAFFGQGTRLTVV.

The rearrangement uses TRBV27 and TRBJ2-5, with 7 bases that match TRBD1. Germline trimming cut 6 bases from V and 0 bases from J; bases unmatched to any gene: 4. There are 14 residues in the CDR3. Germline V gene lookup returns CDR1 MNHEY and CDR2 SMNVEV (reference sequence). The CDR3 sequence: CASSYDRDQETQYF. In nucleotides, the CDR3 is TGTGCCAGCAGCTACGACAGGGACCAAGAGACCCAGTACTTC.

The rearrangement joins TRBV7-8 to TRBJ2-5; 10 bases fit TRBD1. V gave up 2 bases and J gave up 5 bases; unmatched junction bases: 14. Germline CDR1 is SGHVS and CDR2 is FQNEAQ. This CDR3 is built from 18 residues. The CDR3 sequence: CASSLISERQGAGETQYF. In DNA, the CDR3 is TGTGCCAGCAGCTTAATTTCCGAGAGACAGGGGGCAGGGGAGACCCAGTACTTC.

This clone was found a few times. DNA of the CDR3: TGTGCCAGCAGCTCCAAACGGACAGCGGCGGTCTACGAGCAGTACTTC. Encoded protein: CASSSKRTAAVYEQYF. The chain joins TRBV25-1 to TRBJ2-7; weak D call: TRBD1 (6 bases). The CDR3 runs to 16 residues. The germline V gene encodes CDR1 MGHDK and CDR2 SYGVNS. Trimming left V 6 bases short and J 3 bases short, with 21 bases between.

CDR3 residues: CASTTPGGELPYEQYF. The CDR3 coding sequence is TGTGCCAGTACCACTCCCGGGGGGGAACTTCCCTACGAGCAGTACTTC. V usage is TRBV19 and J usage is TRBJ2-7; 8 bases are a match to TRBD2. Germline V gene lookup returns CDR1 LNHDA and CDR2 SQIVND (reference sequence). V shed 7 bases and J 2 bases; nucleotides not matched to a gene: 13. The CDR3 is 16 residues long. Supplemented by reference TRBV19 and TRBJ2-7, the full variable domain reads DGGITQSPKYLFRKEGQNVTLSCEQNLNHDAMYWYRQDPGQGLRLIYYSQIVNDFQKGDIAEGYSVSREKKESFPLTVTSAQKNPTAFYLCASTTPGGELPYEQYFGPGTRLTVT.